The 30 T cell receptor beta chains given below trace back to one sample, sequenced in a study of T-cell memory formation after mild COVID-19. Each CDR3 protein is one row after TCRdb ran MiXCR on the 5' RACE reads. The profile shows a few hundred thousand distinct CDR3 sequences, about 22% of them singletons. Sequences were obtained from PBMCs or a T cell subset sorted from them (not recorded which). The receptors derive from an adult woman who had mild COVID-19 (a few samples of this study predate the infection). Cell type and time point are not known.

The chain combines TRBV5-1 with TRBJ2-5; 7 nucleotides align to TRBD1. Germline assignment: CDR1 SGHRS and CDR2 YFSETQ. The V and J ends lost 4 bases and 1 base, in that order; junction bases with no gene match: 7. This CDR3 region has 15 residues. In DNA, the CDR3 is TGCGCCAGCAGCGCTAGCACAGGGGCCCAAGAGACCCAGTACTTC. Its translation: CASSASTGAQETQYF.

This clonotype was recorded at least ten times. The J gene is TRBJ2-3, the V gene TRBV7-9, with 9 bases identical to TRBD2. CDR1 SEHNR and CDR2 FQNEAQ come from the germline V gene (reference sequence). Trimming removed 3 bases from V and 3 bases from J; junction bases left unmatched: 4. The CDR3 length is 15 residues. For the CDR3, the DNA is TGTGCCAGCAGCTTTCCTACTAGCGGGACAGATACGCAGTATTTT. Translation gives CASSFPTSGTDTQYF.

This chain joins TRBV6-2 or TRBV6-3 and TRBJ1-1; D not certain. The V end was cut by 4 bases, the J end by 3 bases, with 9 bases between. This CDR3 has 13 amino acids. CDR1 is MNHEY and CDR2 is SVGEGT in the germline V gene. CDR3 nucleotides: TGTGCCAGCAGTTCCGAGGGCTACACTGAAGCTTTCTTT. It translates to CASSSEGYTEAFF.

There are a few counts of this clonotype. J is TRBJ2-1 and V is TRBV20-1; 8 bases are shared with TRBD1. The trim removed 3 bases at V and 4 bases at J, leaving 8 bases unmatched. The CDR3 length is 15 residues. Germline lookup yields CDR1 DFQATT and CDR2 SNEGSKA (reference sequence). CDR3 protein: CSARKARDRYNEQFF. In nucleotides, the CDR3 is TGCAGTGCTAGGAAGGCCCGGGACAGGTACAATGAGCAGTTCTTC.

The chain recombines TRBV4-1 with TRBJ2-7; D might be TRBD1 or TRBD2, each matching 6 bases. The length of the CDR3 is 17 residues. Germline CDR1 reads MGHRA; CDR2 reads YSYEKL. The V gene lost 1 base and the J gene lost 2 bases, with 18 bases spanning the gap. The CDR3 DNA follows: TGCGCCAGCAGCCAAGCCCCAACGGGGGCCCCCACCTACGAGCAGTACTTC. Translating gives CASSQAPTGAPTYEQYF.

This clonotype was found a few times. The rearrangement links TRBV7-2 to TRBJ2-7, with 7 bases fitting TRBD1. From germline, CDR1 is SGHTA and CDR2 FQGNSA. There are 15 residues in the CDR3. The J segment lost 0 bases and the V segment lost 5 bases, leaving 7 bases of the junction unmatched. This chain's CDR3 is CASSRLTGSSYEQYF. The CDR3 region has the DNA TGTGCCAGCAGCCGACTGACAGGGAGCTCCTACGAGCAGTACTTC.

The CDR3, as DNA: TGCAGTGCTAGAGTTAACGGGGAGCTGTTTTTT. It specifies CSARVNGELFF. The chain is built from TRBV20-1 and TRBJ2-2; D is unresolved. Germline V gene lookup returns CDR1 DFQATT and CDR2 SNEGSKA (reference sequence). The CDR3 is 11 amino acids. The V gene lost 1 base and the J gene lost 7 bases, with 4 bases spanning the gap.

The chain couples TRBV14 to TRBJ2-1; D is unresolved. Germline CDR1 is SGHDN and CDR2 is FVKESK. The CDR3 is 13 amino acids. Trimming took off 0 bases at V and 5 bases at J, with 5 bases between the two ends. The CDR3 loop reads CASSQDQHNEQFF. The CDR3 nucleotides read TGTGCCAGCAGCCAAGATCAGCACAATGAGCAGTTCTTC.

CDR3 region: CASSPQTSGNTIYF. In nucleotides, the CDR3 is TGTGCCAGCTCCCCGCAAACGTCTGGAAACACCATATATTTT. This rearrangement joins TRBV18 to TRBJ1-3; D uncertain. CDR1 is KGHSH and CDR2 is LQKENI in the germline V gene. This CDR3 spans 14 amino acids. With 6 bases removed from V and 1 base from J, the gap between germline ends came to 10 bases.

This clonotype was counted at least ten times. V usage is TRBV5-6 and J usage is TRBJ2-5, with D perhaps given as TRBD1 or TRBD2 (5 bases each). Per the germline V gene, CDR1 is SGHDT and CDR2 is YYEEEE. The CDR3 is 12 residues long. Trimming pared 2 bases from V and 9 bases from J, leaving 11 bases between. CDR3 residues: CASSLSGRPQYF. The CDR3 DNA reads as TGTGCCAGCAGCTTATCAGGGAGACCCCAGTACTTC.

J is TRBJ2-1 and V is TRBV18; weak D call: TRBD1 (5 bases). Germline loops: CDR1 KGHSH, CDR2 LQKENI. Trimming took off 3 bases at V and 1 base at J, with 13 bases between the two ends. The CDR3 has 16 residues. The CDR3 sequence: CASSPETRVSYNEQFF. CDR3 coding DNA: TGTGCCAGCTCACCGGAGACCAGGGTGTCCTACAATGAGCAGTTCTTC.

This clonotype was recorded at least ten times. V is TRBV5-1 and J is TRBJ1-5; 9 bases are shared with TRBD1. Germline trimming cut 4 bases from V and 4 bases from J; bases unmatched to any gene: 6. Germline-derived CDR1 and CDR2 are SGHRS and YFSETQ. This CDR3 has 15 amino acids. CDR3 loop: CASSPGTGHNQPQHF. The CDR3 nucleotides are TGCGCCAGCAGCCCCGGGACAGGGCATAATCAGCCCCAGCATTTT.

This clonotype was seen at least ten times. One junction end does not reproduce the germline sequence, and a read error may be involved. The chain uses TRBV12-3 or TRBV12-4 and TRBJ2-3; weak D call: TRBD2 (5 bases). CDR3 size: 13 residues. The DNA of the CDR3 is TGTGCCAGCAGCTTAGGAGGACCAGATACGCAGTATTTT. Translation gives CASSLGGPDTQYF.

The chain joins TRBV28 to TRBJ1-2, with no clear D. The CDR3 runs 12 residues. Germline CDR1 reads MDHEN; CDR2 reads SYDVKM. Trimming cost V 5 bases and J 7 bases, with 11 bases left between them. CDR3 coding DNA: TGTGCCAGCAGTCCACGGGTCGGTGGCTACACCTTC. Translating gives CASSPRVGGYTF.

The chain joins TRBV12-3 or TRBV12-4 to TRBJ2-1; D not certain. The ends were cut back, 5 bases at V and 5 bases at J, with 13 bases in the middle. The CDR3 sequence is 14 residues long. In DNA form, the CDR3 reads TGTGCCAGCAGTCTCCGGGCCATCCACAATGAGCAGTTCTTC. Amino acid sequence: CASSLRAIHNEQFF.

The genes are TRBV5-1 and TRBJ2-2; 14 bases line up with TRBD2. CDR3 length equals 16 residues. With V trimmed by 0 bases and J by 10 bases, 5 bases remained unmatched. From germline, CDR1 is SGHRS and CDR2 YFSETQ. CDR3: CASSLDGTSGGKELFF. The CDR3 DNA reads as TGCGCCAGCAGCTTGGACGGGACTAGCGGGGGAAAGGAGCTGTTTTTT.

CDR3 protein: CSGGAGSGRTDTQYF. The CDR3 region has the DNA TGCAGCGGTGGGGCGGGGAGCGGACGCACAGATACGCAGTATTTT. V is TRBV29-1 and J is TRBJ2-3; weak D call: TRBD2 (6 bases). Deletions cut 7 bases from V and 1 base from J, with 18 bases between. CDR3 length equals 15 residues. Germline CDR1 SQVTM, CDR2 ANQGSEA.

This clonotype has more than one count but fewer than ten. CDR3 sequence (DNA): TGTGCCATCAGCACTTCGGGCGGGGGTAGAAACGAGCAGTACTTC. Translating it yields CAISTSGGGRNEQYF. The genes are TRBV10-3 and TRBJ2-7; 7 bases match TRBD2. CDR1 ENHRY and CDR2 SYGVKD come from the germline V gene. V shed 6 bases, J shed 5 bases, and the junction held 13 bases outside the gene matches. There are 15 residues in the CDR3.

This clonotype was seen many times. The V gene is TRBV7-2, the J gene TRBJ1-2; D gene ambiguous. The length of the CDR3 is 12 residues. From germline, CDR1 is SGHTA and CDR2 FQGNSA. V was shortened by 5 bases and J by 4 bases, with 8 bases between the two germline ends. The DNA of the CDR3 is TGTGCCAGCAGCCCGGGAGTCTATGGCTACACCTTC. Protein: CASSPGVYGYTF. The variable domain in full, with the rest retrieved from reference TRBV7-2 and TRBJ1-2, is GAGVSQSPSNKVTEKGKDVELRCDPISGHTALYWYRQSLGQGLEFLIYFQGNSAPDKSGLPSDRFSAERTGGSVSTLTIQRTQQEDSAVYLCASSPGVYGYTFGSGTRLTVV.

The rearrangement uses TRBV5-1 and TRBJ2-7, with 8 bases matching TRBD1. Germline CDR1 SGHRS, CDR2 YFSETQ. The CDR3 loop spans 16 amino acids. V shed 0 bases and J 4 bases; nucleotides not matched to a gene: 9. The chain's CDR3 is CASSLATGVDTYEQYF. CDR3 DNA: TGCGCCAGCAGCTTGGCGACAGGGGTCGACACATACGAGCAGTACTTC.

The chain has TRBV6-1 and TRBJ1-5; no firm D call. Trimming stripped 5 bases from V and 0 bases from J, with 20 bases between. This CDR3 has 18 residues. Germline V gene lookup returns CDR1 MNHNS and CDR2 SASEGT. CDR3 bases: TGTGCCAGCAGTAGGACGGACCTACCATATTATAGCAATCAGCCCCAGCATTTT. Its translation is CASSRTDLPYYSNQPQHF.

The table lists this clonotype with a few counts. This chain uses TRBV12-3 or TRBV12-4 with TRBJ2-7, with D possibly being TRBD2 (5 bases). The length of the CDR3 is 12 residues. V shed 3 bases and J shed 8 bases, with 11 bases lying between them. In nucleotides, the CDR3 is TGTGCCAGCAGTTTGAGGGTAGGACAGCAGTACTTC. It translates to CASSLRVGQQYF.

This clonotype was seen a few times. The J gene is TRBJ1-2, the V gene TRBV12-3 or TRBV12-4; a possible D gene is TRBD1 (6 bases). Trimming left V 7 bases short and J 2 bases short, with 17 bases between. The CDR3 runs to 15 residues. The CDR3 coding sequence is TGTGCCAGCACCCCATCGACAGGAGTAAACTATGGCTACACCTTC. This sequence encodes CASTPSTGVNYGYTF.

The chain carries TRBV19 and TRBJ1-1; tentatively, D is TRBD1 (6 bases). Germline CDR1 is LNHDA and CDR2 is SQIVND (reference sequence). Between the trimmed V and J ends, which lost 8 bases and 1 base, there was a span of 14 bases. The CDR3 covers 14 residues. The CDR3 region is CASQTGGGNTEAFF. Here the CDR3 DNA reads TGTGCCAGTCAGACAGGCGGGGGGAACACTGAAGCTTTCTTT. The full variable domain, rest sourced from reference TRBV19 and TRBJ1-1, is DGGITQSPKYLFRKEGQNVTLSCEQNLNHDAMYWYRQDPGQGLRLIYYSQIVNDFQKGDIAEGYSVSREKKESFPLTVTSAQKNPTAFYLCASQTGGGNTEAFFGQGTRLTVV.

J is TRBJ2-1 and V is TRBV2, with D perhaps TRBD2 (6 bases). This CDR3 has 15 residues. CDR1 and CDR2 (germline): SNHLY, FYNNEI. Between the trimmed V and J ends, which lost 5 bases and 6 bases, there was a span of 17 bases. In DNA form, the CDR3 reads TGTGCCAGCAGTTCTAATCTTCGGCGGGGCAATGAGCAGTTCTTC. This codes for CASSSNLRRGNEQFF.

The chain couples TRBV2 to TRBJ2-3; D is possibly TRBD1 (5 bases). Germline CDR1 is SNHLY and CDR2 is FYNNEI. V was trimmed by 6 bases and J by 6 bases, leaving 10 bases between them. The length of the CDR3 is 12 residues. The CDR3 loop reads CASRGAVDTQYF. CDR3 DNA: TGTGCCAGCAGAGGGGCAGTGGATACGCAGTATTTT.

This clonotype appeared a few times. The chain is built from TRBV3-1 and TRBJ2-3; TRBD2 is a possible D gene (7 bases). In germline, CDR1 is LGHDT, CDR2 YNNKEL (reference sequence). There are 16 residues in the CDR3. V lost 0 bases, J lost 2 bases, and 12 bases lay in between. CDR3 sequence reads: CASSQDWGGPTDTQYF. The CDR3 region has the DNA TGTGCCAGCAGCCAAGATTGGGGGGGGCCCACAGATACGCAGTATTTT.

This clonotype turned up a few times. The genes are TRBV4-1 and TRBJ2-5, with D perhaps matching TRBD2 (5 bases). The CDR3 sequence is 13 residues long. V lost 5 bases, J lost 4 bases, and 11 bases lay in between. The germline V gene has CDR1 MGHRA and CDR2 YSYEKL. Written as DNA, the CDR3 is TGCGCCAGCAGCTGGCGAGGAGGAGAGACCCAGTACTTC. Amino acid sequence: CASSWRGGETQYF.

J is TRBJ1-6 and V is TRBV7-9; possible D gene TRBD1, 6 bases. The CDR3 runs to 14 residues. V lost 4 bases to trimming and J lost 7 bases, with 11 bases between them. Germline-derived CDR1 and CDR2 are SEHNR and FQNEAQ (reference sequence). The CDR3 protein is CASSSTGPNSPLHF. The CDR3 nucleotides read TGTGCCAGCAGCTCGACAGGACCAAATTCACCCCTCCACTTT. The full variable domain, with the rest looked up from reference TRBV7-9 and TRBJ1-6, is DTGVSQNPRHKITKRGQNVTFRCDPISEHNRLYWYRQTLGQGPEFLTYFQNEAQLEKSRLLSDRFSAERPKGSFSTLEIQRTEQGDSAMYLCASSSTGPNSPLHFGNGTRLTVT.

This clonotype has more than one count but fewer than ten. The gene calls are TRBV6-6 and TRBJ1-6; D is undetermined. Germline CDR1 is MNHNY and CDR2 is SVGAGI (reference sequence). The CDR3 runs 12 residues. Trimming pared 6 bases from V and 10 bases from J, leaving 10 bases between. The CDR3 DNA sequence: TGTGCCAGCAGAGATCCCCCATCACCCCTCCACTTT. It specifies CASRDPPSPLHF.